This passage covers 26 T cell receptor beta chains from one sample sequenced in a study of T-cell memory formation after mild COVID-19. In TCRdb, the 5' RACE reads were re-called with MiXCR into one record per CDR3 protein. The repertoire holds a few hundred thousand distinct CDR3 sequences, with around 16% as singletons. The specimen sequenced was PBMCs or a T cell subset sorted from them (not recorded which). The receptors were gathered from a man aged 18 to 30 who had mild COVID-19 (a few samples of this study predate the infection). Cell type and time point are not known.

In its sample, this clonotype was seen a few times. The chain recombines TRBV18 with TRBJ2-6; 10 nucleotides match TRBD1. Germline V gene data show CDR1 as KGHSH and CDR2 as LQKENI. The CDR3 consists of 17 residues. V lost 6 bases to trimming and J lost 0 bases; unmatched junction nucleotides: 5. As DNA, the CDR3 is TGTGCCAGCTCGCCTCGGACAGGGGGCTCTGGGGCCAACGTCCTGACTTTC. Translating gives CASSPRTGGSGANVLTF.

This chain joins TRBV28 and TRBJ1-1, with D uncertain. Germline V gene data show CDR1 as MDHEN and CDR2 as SYDVKM. This CDR3 is built from 13 residues. Between the trimmed V and J ends, which lost 9 bases and 1 base, there was a span of 12 bases. CDR3 nucleotides: TGTGCCAGTAGGGCGCCCTGGAACACTGAAGCTTTCTTT. The encoded protein is CASRAPWNTEAFF. Together with reference TRBV28 and TRBJ1-1, the CDR3 gives the full variable domain: DVKVTQSSRYLVKRTGEKVFLECVQDMDHENMFWYRQDPGLGLRLIYFSYDVKMKEKGDIPEGYSVSREKKERFSLILESASTNQTSMYLCASRAPWNTEAFFGQGTRLTVV.

The CDR3 DNA reads TGTGCCACCCGAGGAAGCGGGGCTAGCACCGGGGAGCTGTTTTTT. Protein: CATRGSGASTGELFF. The genes are TRBV10-3 and TRBJ2-2, with 7 nucleotides matching TRBD2. Germline V gene sequence: CDR1 ENHRY, CDR2 SYGVKD. CDR3 length equals 15 residues. V was clipped by 10 bases and J by 4 bases; unmatched bases: 12.

In its sample, this clonotype was seen a few times. The rearrangement uses TRBV6-5 and TRBJ1-1; 10 bases are a match to TRBD1. Trimming removed 7 bases from V and 4 bases from J; junction bases left unmatched: 9. Germline V gene lookup returns CDR1 MNHEY and CDR2 SVGAGI. This CDR3 contains 15 residues. CDR3: CASTRSGTGATEAFF. In DNA form, the CDR3 reads TGTGCCAGCACCCGATCGGGGACAGGGGCCACTGAAGCTTTCTTT.

This chain connects TRBV9 to TRBJ2-1; no reliable D call. The CDR3 contains 15 residues. Germline assignment: CDR1 SGDLS and CDR2 YYNGEE. Trimming removed 0 bases from V and 6 bases from J, with 13 bases in between. CDR3 DNA: TGTGCCAGCAGCGTAGATTCATCTCCTCCCAATGAGCAGTTCTTC. Protein product: CASSVDSSPPNEQFF.

This clonotype was observed many times. V gene TRBV7-8 combines with J gene TRBJ1-6, with D perhaps matching TRBD1 (5 bases). The V end was cut by 3 bases, the J end by 9 bases, with 24 bases between. The CDR3 is 18 residues long. Germline V CDR1 and CDR2: SGHVS, FQNEAQ. CDR3 in amino acids: CASSLRGAGLESFSPLHF. The CDR3 coding sequence is TGTGCCAGCAGCTTGAGGGGAGCGGGGTTGGAAAGCTTTTCACCCCTCCACTTT.

The rearrangement links TRBV15 to TRBJ2-7, with D perhaps given as TRBD1 or TRBD2 (5 bases each). Looked up from germline, CDR1 is LNHNV and CDR2 is YYDKDF (reference sequence). CDR3 size: 12 residues. Trimming stripped 3 bases from V and 5 bases from J, with 8 bases between. CDR3 DNA sequence: TGTGCCACCAGCAGTTCGGGGCACGAGCAGTACTTC. As protein: CATSSSGHEQYF.

This rearrangement joins TRBV15 to TRBJ1-2; a weak D match, TRBD1 (5 bases). The CDR3 spans 15 residues. The V gene's germline CDR1 is LNHNV and CDR2 YYDKDF (reference sequence). V gave up 0 bases and J gave up 7 bases, with 15 bases separating them. In DNA form, the CDR3 reads TGTGCCACCAGCAGAGATCTTGGGGGTGGTTTTGGCTACACCTTC. As protein: CATSRDLGGGFGYTF.

The V gene is TRBV6-5, the J gene TRBJ2-2, with TRBD1 as a possible D gene (5 bases). The CDR3 has 17 residues. The V and J ends lost 0 bases and 2 bases respectively, with 13 bases between them. Looked up from germline, CDR1 is MNHEY and CDR2 is SVGAGI. This CDR3 is CASSYSSWQGNTGELFF. In DNA form, the CDR3 reads TGTGCCAGCAGTTACTCGAGTTGGCAGGGTAACACCGGGGAGCTGTTTTTT.

This clonotype was seen a few times. The V call is TRBV3-1, the J call TRBJ2-3; the D call may be TRBD1 or TRBD2 (5 bases each). The CDR3 extends over 14 amino acids. The V gene's germline CDR1 is LGHDT and CDR2 YNNKEL (reference sequence). V was pared by 4 bases and J by 5 bases, with 13 bases between. The CDR3: CASSRMGVGDTQYF. CDR3 sequence (DNA): TGTGCCAGCAGCCGCATGGGGGTGGGAGATACGCAGTATTTT.

This chain links TRBV4-3 with TRBJ2-1; weak D call: TRBD2 (5 bases). The V gene's germline CDR1 is LGHNA and CDR2 YSLEER. Trimming left V 4 bases short and J 6 bases short, with 25 bases between. The CDR3 runs 18 residues. CDR3 residues: CASSPRGKLLEGINEQFF. In nucleotides, the CDR3 is TGCGCCAGCAGCCCCCGCGGAAAGCTACTTGAGGGTATCAATGAGCAGTTCTTC.

This clonotype occurred a few times. The V and J genes are TRBV7-6 and TRBJ2-3; the D call may be TRBD1 or TRBD2 (5 bases each). CDR1 is SGHVS and CDR2 is FNYEAQ in the germline V gene. The CDR3 extends over 16 amino acids. Trimming removed 2 bases from V and 0 bases from J, with 12 bases in between. Here the CDR3 reads CASSLPGLPSTDTQYF. For the CDR3, the DNA is TGTGCCAGCAGCTTACCGGGGCTACCAAGCACAGATACGCAGTATTTT.

This clonotype was detected many times. The chain joins TRBV5-1 to TRBJ2-6, with 7 bases lining up with TRBD2. The trim removed 2 bases at V and 4 bases at J, leaving 3 bases unmatched. The CDR3 runs to 15 residues. Germline CDR1 SGHRS, CDR2 YFSETQ. The DNA for the CDR3 is TGCGCCAGCAGCTTTCGGGAGGAAGGGGCCAACGTCCTGACTTTC. Translated, it gives CASSFREEGANVLTF.

The rearrangement uses TRBV7-6 and TRBJ2-3, with D unclear. Trimming left V 2 bases short and J 0 bases short, with 6 bases between. Germline lookup yields CDR1 SGHVS and CDR2 FNYEAQ. The CDR3 runs 14 residues. The CDR3, as DNA: TGTGCCAGCAGCTTAAGTAGAAGCACAGATACGCAGTATTTT. Translation: CASSLSRSTDTQYF. Complete variable domain (other parts from reference TRBV7-6 and TRBJ2-3): GAGVSQSPRYKVTKRGQDVALRCDPISGHVSLYWYRQALGQGPEFLTYFNYEAQQDKSGLPNDRFSAERPEGSISTLTIQRTEQRDSAMYRCASSLSRSTDTQYFGPGTRLTVL.

CDR3 protein: CASSYLSDFQETQYF. The CDR3 DNA sequence: TGTGCCAGCAGCTATCTCTCCGATTTCCAAGAGACCCAGTACTTC. The rearrangement links TRBV9 to TRBJ2-5; D unresolved. Trimming removed 4 bases from V and 1 base from J, with 14 bases in between. This CDR3 region has 15 residues. Germline lookup yields CDR1 SGDLS and CDR2 YYNGEE.

The gene calls are TRBV7-2 and TRBJ2-3; D unclear. The germline CDR1 and CDR2 sequences are SGHTA and FQGNSA. The CDR3 has 14 residues. The V gene lost 1 base and the J gene lost 4 bases, with 9 bases spanning the gap. The DNA for the CDR3 is TGTGCCAGCAGCTTAGATAGAGCCGCAGATACGCAGTATTTT. It encodes CASSLDRAADTQYF.

This clonotype was seen a few times. The rearrangement links TRBV6-1 to TRBJ1-4; 9 nucleotides align to TRBD1. The CDR3 loop spans 14 amino acids. Losses at the gene ends were 10 bases for V and 2 bases for J; bases not matched to a gene: 5. Looked up from germline, CDR1 is MNHNS and CDR2 is SASEGT. CDR3 nucleotides: TGTGCCACCGACAGGGGGGACACTAATGAAAAACTGTTTTTT. Translated, it gives CATDRGDTNEKLFF.

This clonotype was detected only a few times. The V call is TRBV24-1, the J call TRBJ1-1; D may be TRBD1 (5 bases). Germline V gene data show CDR1 as KGHDR and CDR2 as SFDVKD. Trimming shortened V by 7 bases and J by 1 base, and 9 bases separated the two germline ends. The CDR3 loop spans 13 amino acids. As DNA, the CDR3 is TGTGCCACCAGCCGGAGGGGGAACACTGAAGCTTTCTTT. Translation: CATSRRGNTEAFF.

The J gene is TRBJ1-1, the V gene TRBV29-1; no clear D. The CDR3 contains 16 residues. Germline CDR1 and CDR2: SQVTM and ANQGSEA. The V end lost 3 bases, the J end lost 3 bases, and 20 bases lay between the germline ends. The CDR3 nucleotides read TGCAGCGTTGACGGGGTGGAGGGATGGTTGGACACTGAAGCTTTCTTT. Residues: CSVDGVEGWLDTEAFF.

In this sample, this clonotype turned up many times. The rearrangement links TRBV12-3 or TRBV12-4 to TRBJ1-1, with TRBD1 identical over 7 bases. This CDR3 contains 15 residues. The J segment lost 4 bases and the V segment lost 5 bases, leaving 10 bases of the junction unmatched. The CDR3, as DNA: TGTGCCAGCAGTCCCACGACAGGGTCAGGCACTGAAGCTTTCTTT. Its translation: CASSPTTGSGTEAFF.

The rearrangement joins TRBV20-1 to TRBJ1-1; no clear D. The germline gives CDR1 DFQATT, CDR2 SNEGSKA (reference sequence). This CDR3 has 17 amino acids. V shed 3 bases and J shed 10 bases, with 30 bases lying between them. The CDR3 region has the DNA TGCAGTGCTAGTAGTAACTTTTTGGGCTCATCTAAGGTCATAGCTTTCTTT. Encoded protein: CSASSNFLGSSKVIAFF.

The chain is built from TRBV19 and TRBJ1-2; 9 bases map to TRBD1. V gave up 7 bases and J gave up 4 bases; unmatched junction bases: 7. The CDR3 has 14 residues. Germline values: CDR1 LNHDA, CDR2 SQIVND (reference sequence). CDR3 sequence: CASIPGQGPYGYTF. The DNA of the CDR3 is TGTGCCAGTATCCCGGGACAGGGCCCCTATGGCTACACCTTC.

V and J are TRBV6-2 or TRBV6-3 and TRBJ2-2; 7 nucleotides line up with TRBD1. This CDR3 contains 15 residues. CDR1 and CDR2 from the germline V gene are MNHEY and SVGEGT. V lost 2 bases, J lost 3 bases, and 3 bases stayed unmatched. CDR3: CASSYRGLYTGELFF. The CDR3 DNA reads TGTGCCAGCAGTTACAGGGGGCTATACACCGGGGAGCTGTTTTTT.

The V gene is TRBV20-1, the J gene TRBJ1-6; D ambiguous. Trimming took 2 bases from V and 7 from J, leaving 15 bases between them. Germline CDR1 and CDR2: DFQATT and SNEGSKA (reference sequence). This CDR3 comprises 15 residues. The CDR3, as DNA: TGCAGTGCTAGAATAAGCCGGGTCGGGAATTCACCCCTCCACTTT. It yields the protein CSARISRVGNSPLHF.

This clonotype was counted between two and nine times. CDR3 residues: CSSSGAFEAFF. CDR3 DNA: TGCAGCTCCTCAGGGGCCTTTGAAGCTTTCTTT. V gene TRBV29-1 combines with J gene TRBJ1-1; perhaps TRBD1 as D (6 bases). The germline CDR1 and CDR2 sequences are SQVTM and ANQGSEA. V dropped 8 bases and J dropped 7 bases, with 14 bases sitting between them. The CDR3 consists of 11 residues.

The V gene is TRBV7-2, the J gene TRBJ2-3, with 8 bases matching TRBD1. Losses at the gene ends were 6 bases for V and 5 bases for J; bases not matched to a gene: 10. Germline V gene lookup returns CDR1 SGHTA and CDR2 FQGNSA. The length of the CDR3 is 15 residues. The CDR3 sequence: CASRIKQGVGDTQYF. The CDR3 DNA sequence: TGTGCCAGCAGGATTAAACAGGGGGTGGGAGATACGCAGTATTTT.